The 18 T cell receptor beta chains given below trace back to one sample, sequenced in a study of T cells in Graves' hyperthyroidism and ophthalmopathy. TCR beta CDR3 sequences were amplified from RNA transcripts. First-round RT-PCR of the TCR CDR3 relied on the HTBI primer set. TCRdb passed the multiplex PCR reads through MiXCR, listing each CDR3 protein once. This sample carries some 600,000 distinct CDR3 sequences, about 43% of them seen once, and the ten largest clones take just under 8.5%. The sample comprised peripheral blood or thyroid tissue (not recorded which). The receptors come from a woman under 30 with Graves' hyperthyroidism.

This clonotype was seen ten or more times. CDR3 DNA sequence: TGTGCCACCAGGGCAGATAATTCACCCCTCCACTTT. This encodes CATRADNSPLHF. This rearrangement joins TRBV15 to TRBJ1-6; no clear D. The CDR3 consists of 12 residues. Germline CDR1 is LNHNV and CDR2 is YYDKDF (reference sequence). Trimming shortened V by 6 bases and J by 5 bases, and 5 bases separated the two germline ends.

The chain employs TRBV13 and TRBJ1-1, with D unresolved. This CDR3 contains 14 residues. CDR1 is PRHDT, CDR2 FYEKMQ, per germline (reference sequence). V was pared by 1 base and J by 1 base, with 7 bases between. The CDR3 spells CASSLDSGNTEAFF. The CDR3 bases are TGTGCCAGCAGCTTAGACAGCGGGAACACTGAAGCTTTCTTT.

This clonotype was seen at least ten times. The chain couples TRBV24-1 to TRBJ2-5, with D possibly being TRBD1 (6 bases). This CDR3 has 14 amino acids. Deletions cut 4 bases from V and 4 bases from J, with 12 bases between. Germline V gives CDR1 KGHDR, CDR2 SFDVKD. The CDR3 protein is CATSEAGAIETQYF. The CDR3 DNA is TGTGCCACCAGTGAGGCAGGGGCGATAGAGACCCAGTACTTC.

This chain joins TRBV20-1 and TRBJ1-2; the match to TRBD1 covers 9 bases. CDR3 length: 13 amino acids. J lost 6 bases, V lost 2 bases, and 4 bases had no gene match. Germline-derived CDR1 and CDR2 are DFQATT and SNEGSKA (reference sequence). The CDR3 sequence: CSARRQGVDGYTF. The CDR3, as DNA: TGCAGTGCTAGAAGACAGGGGGTTGATGGCTACACCTTC.

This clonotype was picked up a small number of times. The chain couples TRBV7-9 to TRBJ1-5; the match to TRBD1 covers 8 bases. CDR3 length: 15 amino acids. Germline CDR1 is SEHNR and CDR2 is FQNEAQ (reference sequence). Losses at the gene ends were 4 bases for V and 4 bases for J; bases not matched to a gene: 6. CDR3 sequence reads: CASSSDREDNQPQHF. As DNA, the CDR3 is TGTGCCAGCAGCTCGGACAGGGAGGATAATCAGCCCCAGCATTTT.

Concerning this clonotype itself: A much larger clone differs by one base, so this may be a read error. The CDR3 DNA sequence: TGTGCCATCCGGACAGCCTATGGCTACACCTTC. Residues: CAIRTAYGYTF. This sequence joins TRBV10-3 and TRBJ1-2; the D gene is possibly TRBD1 (6 bases). V was pared by 8 bases and J by 4 bases, with 8 bases between. Germline CDR1 is ENHRY and CDR2 is SYGVKD. This CDR3 is built from 11 residues.

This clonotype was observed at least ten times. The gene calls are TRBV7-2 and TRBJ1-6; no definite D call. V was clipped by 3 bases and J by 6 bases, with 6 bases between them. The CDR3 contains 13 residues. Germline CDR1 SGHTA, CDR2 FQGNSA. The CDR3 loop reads CASSFLTNSPLHF. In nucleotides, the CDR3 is TGTGCCAGCAGCTTTCTGACTAATTCACCCCTCCACTTT.

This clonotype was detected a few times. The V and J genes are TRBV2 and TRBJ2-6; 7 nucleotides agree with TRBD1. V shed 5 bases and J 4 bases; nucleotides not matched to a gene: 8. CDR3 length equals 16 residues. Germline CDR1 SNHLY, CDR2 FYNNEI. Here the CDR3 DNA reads TGTGCCAGCAGTTACTCGACAGGGTCAGGGGCCAACGTCCTGACTTTC. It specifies CASSYSTGSGANVLTF.

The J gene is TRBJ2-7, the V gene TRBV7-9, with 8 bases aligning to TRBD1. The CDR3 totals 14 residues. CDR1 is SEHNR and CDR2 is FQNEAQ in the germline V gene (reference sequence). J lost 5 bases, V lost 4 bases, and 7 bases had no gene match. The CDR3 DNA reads TGTGCCAGCAGCTCCGGGACAGGATGGGACGAGCAGTACTTC. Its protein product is CASSSGTGWDEQYF.

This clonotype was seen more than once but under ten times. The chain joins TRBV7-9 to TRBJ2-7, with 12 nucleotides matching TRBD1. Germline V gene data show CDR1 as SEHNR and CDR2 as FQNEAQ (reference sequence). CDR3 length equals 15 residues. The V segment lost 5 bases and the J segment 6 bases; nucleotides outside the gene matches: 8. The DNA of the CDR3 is TGTGCCAGCAGCCCCGGGGGACAGGGGGCCGGCGAGCAGTACTTC. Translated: CASSPGGQGAGEQYF. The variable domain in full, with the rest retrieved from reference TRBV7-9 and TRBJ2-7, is DTGVSQNPRHKITKRGQNVTFRCDPISEHNRLYWYRQTLGQGPEFLTYFQNEAQLEKSRLLSDRFSAERPKGSFSTLEIQRTEQGDSAMYLCASSPGGQGAGEQYFGPGTRLTVT.

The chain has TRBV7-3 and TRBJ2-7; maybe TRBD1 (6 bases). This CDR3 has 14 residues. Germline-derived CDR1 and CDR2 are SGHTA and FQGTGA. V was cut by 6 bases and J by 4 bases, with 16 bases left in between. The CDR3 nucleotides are TGTGCCAGCAGATTAGGTATAGGGGGTTACGAGCAGTACTTC. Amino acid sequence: CASRLGIGGYEQYF.

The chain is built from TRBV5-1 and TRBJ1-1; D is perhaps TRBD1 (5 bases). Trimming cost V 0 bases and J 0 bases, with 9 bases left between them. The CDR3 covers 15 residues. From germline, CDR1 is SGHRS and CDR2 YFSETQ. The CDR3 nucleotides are TGCGCCAGCAGCTTGGGGGGACCCTTGAACACTGAAGCTTTCTTT. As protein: CASSLGGPLNTEAFF.

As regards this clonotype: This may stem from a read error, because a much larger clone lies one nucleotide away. The CDR3 sequence: CATSDLRGNTGELFF. The CDR3 DNA is TGTGCCACCAGTGACCTGAGGGGGAACACCGGGGAGCTGTTTTTT. This rearrangement joins TRBV24-1 to TRBJ2-2; D might be TRBD1 or TRBD2, each matching 5 bases. This CDR3 has 15 residues. Trimming removed 4 bases at V and 1 base at J, with 9 bases between. The germline gives CDR1 KGHDR, CDR2 SFDVKD.

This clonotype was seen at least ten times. The CDR3 region is CASSRTVAYEQYF. DNA of the CDR3: TGTGCCAGCAGTCGGACGGTTGCCTACGAGCAGTACTTC. The chain joins TRBV12-3 or TRBV12-4 to TRBJ2-7; D is unclear. V was trimmed by 5 bases and J by 2 bases, leaving 10 bases between them. This CDR3 region has 13 residues.

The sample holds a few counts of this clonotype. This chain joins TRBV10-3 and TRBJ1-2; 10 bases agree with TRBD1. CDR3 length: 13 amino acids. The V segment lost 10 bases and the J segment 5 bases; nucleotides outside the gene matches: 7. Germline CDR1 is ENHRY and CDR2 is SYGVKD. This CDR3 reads CASRGDRGYGYTF. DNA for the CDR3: TGTGCCAGCAGGGGGGACAGGGGATATGGCTACACCTTC.

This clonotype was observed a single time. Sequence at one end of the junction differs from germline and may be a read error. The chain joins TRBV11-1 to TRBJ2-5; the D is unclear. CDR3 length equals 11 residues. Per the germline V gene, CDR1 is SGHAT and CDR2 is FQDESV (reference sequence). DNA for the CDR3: TGTACCAGCAGCCAGGACGTCACTCAGTACTTC. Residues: CTSSQDVTQYF.

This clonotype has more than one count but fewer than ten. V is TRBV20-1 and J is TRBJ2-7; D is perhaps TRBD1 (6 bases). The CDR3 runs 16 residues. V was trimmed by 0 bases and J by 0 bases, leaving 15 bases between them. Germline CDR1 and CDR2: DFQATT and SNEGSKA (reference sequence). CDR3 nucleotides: TGCAGTGCTAGAGATAGCGTCACAGGGAACTCCTACGAGCAGTACTTC. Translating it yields CSARDSVTGNSYEQYF.

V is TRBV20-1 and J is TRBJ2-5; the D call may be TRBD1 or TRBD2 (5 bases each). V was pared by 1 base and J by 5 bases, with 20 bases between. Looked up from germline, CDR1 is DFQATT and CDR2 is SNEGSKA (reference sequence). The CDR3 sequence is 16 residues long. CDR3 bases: TGCAGTGCTAGAGTAGGTGGGCGAGGGGTTTGGGAGACCCAGTACTTC. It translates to CSARVGGRGVWETQYF.